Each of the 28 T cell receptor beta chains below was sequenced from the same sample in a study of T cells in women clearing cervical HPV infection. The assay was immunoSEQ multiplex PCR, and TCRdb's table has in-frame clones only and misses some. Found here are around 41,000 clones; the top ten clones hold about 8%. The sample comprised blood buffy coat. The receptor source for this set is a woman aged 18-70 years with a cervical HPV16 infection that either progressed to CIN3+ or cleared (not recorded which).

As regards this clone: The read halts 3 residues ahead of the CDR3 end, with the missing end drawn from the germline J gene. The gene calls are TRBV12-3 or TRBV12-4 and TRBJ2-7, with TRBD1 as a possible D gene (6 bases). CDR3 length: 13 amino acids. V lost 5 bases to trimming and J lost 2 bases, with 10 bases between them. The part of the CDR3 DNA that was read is TGTGCCAGCAGTGGGGGACAAGCCTACGAG. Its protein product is CASSGGQAYE. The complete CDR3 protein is CASSGGQAYEQYF.

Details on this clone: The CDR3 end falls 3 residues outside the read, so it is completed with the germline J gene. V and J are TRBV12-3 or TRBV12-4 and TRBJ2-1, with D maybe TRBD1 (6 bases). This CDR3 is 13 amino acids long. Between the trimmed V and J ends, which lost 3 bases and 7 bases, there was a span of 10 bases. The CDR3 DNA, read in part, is TGTGCCAGCAGTTTTCCAGGGGCTAATGAG. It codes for CASSFPGANE. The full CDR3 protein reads CASSFPGANEQFF.

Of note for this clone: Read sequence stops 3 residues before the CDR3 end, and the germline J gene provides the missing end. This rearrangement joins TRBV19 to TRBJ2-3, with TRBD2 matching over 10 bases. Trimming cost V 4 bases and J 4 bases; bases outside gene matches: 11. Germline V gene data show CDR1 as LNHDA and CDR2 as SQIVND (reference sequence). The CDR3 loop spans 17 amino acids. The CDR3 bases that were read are TGTGCCAGTAGTACCTGGACTAGCGGACAGGTCGCAGATACG. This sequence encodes CASSTWTSGQVADT. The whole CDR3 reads CASSTWTSGQVADTQYF.

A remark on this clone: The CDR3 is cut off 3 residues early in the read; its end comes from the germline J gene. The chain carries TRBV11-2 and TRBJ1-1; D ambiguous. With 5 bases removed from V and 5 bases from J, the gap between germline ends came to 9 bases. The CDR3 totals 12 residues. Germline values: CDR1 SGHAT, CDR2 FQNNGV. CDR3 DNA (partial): TGTGCCAGCAGCCCCGCGGGAACTGAA. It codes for CASSPAGTE. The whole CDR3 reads CASSPAGTEAFF.

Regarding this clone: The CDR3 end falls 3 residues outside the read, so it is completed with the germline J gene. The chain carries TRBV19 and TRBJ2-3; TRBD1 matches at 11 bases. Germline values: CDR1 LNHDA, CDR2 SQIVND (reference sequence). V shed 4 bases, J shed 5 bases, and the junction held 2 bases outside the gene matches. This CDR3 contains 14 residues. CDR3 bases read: TGTGCCAGTAGTAGGGGACAGGGGGAAGATACG. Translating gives CASSRGQGEDT. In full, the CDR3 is CASSRGQGEDTQYF.

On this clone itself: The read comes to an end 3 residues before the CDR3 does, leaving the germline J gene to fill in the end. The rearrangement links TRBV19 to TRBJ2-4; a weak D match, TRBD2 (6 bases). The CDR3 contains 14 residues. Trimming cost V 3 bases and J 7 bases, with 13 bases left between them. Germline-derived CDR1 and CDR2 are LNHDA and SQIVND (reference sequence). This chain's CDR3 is CASSMAGNKNIQYF. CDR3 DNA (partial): TGTGCCAGTAGTATGGCGGGGAATAAGAACATT.

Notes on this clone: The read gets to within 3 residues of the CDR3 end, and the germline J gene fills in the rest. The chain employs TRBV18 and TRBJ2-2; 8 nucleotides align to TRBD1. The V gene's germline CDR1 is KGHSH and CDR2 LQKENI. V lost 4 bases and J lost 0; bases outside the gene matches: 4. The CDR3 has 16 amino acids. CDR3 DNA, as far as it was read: TGTGCCAGCTCACAGGGGACAGGACCGAACACCGGGGAG. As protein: CASSQGTGPNTGE. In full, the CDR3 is CASSQGTGPNTGELFF.

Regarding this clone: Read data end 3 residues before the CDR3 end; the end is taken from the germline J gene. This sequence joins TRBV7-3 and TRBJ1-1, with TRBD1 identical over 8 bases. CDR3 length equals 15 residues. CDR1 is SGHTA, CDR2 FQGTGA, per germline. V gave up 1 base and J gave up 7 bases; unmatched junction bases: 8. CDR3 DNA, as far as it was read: TGTGCCAGCAGCTTAATTGGACAGGGAAGGGGTGAA. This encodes CASSLIGQGRGE. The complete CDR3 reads CASSLIGQGRGEAFF.

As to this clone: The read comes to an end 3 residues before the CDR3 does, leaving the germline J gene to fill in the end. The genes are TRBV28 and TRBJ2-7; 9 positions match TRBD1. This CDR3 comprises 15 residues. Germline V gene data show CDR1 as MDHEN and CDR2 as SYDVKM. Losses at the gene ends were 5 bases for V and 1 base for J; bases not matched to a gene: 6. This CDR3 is CASSITGGQSYEQYF. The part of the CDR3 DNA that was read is TGTGCCAGCAGTATTACAGGGGGCCAGTCCTACGAG.

The covered CDR3 bases are TGTGCCAGCAGTGAAGGGGGACTAGCCCACCTTTCCGAG. Translation gives CASSEGGLAHLSE. The complete CDR3 protein is CASSEGGLAHLSEQYF. The V call is TRBV6-1, the J call TRBJ2-7; 9 bases align to TRBD2. The read halts 3 residues ahead of the CDR3 end, with the missing end drawn from the germline J gene. CDR1 is MNHNS, CDR2 SASEGT, per germline. The CDR3 consists of 16 residues. Trimming at V came to 1 base and at J to 6 bases, leaving 10 bases not matched to a gene.

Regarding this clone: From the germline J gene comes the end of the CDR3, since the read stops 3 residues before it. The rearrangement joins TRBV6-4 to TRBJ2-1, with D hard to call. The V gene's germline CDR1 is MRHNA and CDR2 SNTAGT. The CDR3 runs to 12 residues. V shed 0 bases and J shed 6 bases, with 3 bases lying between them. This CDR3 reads CASSDSRNEQFF. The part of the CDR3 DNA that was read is TGTGCCAGCAGTGACTCGCGCAATGAG.

The CDR3 sequence is CARSLGTGTPYTEAFF. The part of the CDR3 DNA that was read is TGTGCCAGAAGCTTGGGGACAGGGACCCCCTACACTGAA. The gene calls are TRBV5-3 and TRBJ1-1; 8 nucleotides align to TRBD1. Read coverage stops 3 residues before the CDR3 terminus; the germline J gene supplies the remainder. TRBV5-3 belongs to the ORF category, with a function that is uncertain. The V gene end was trimmed by 0 bases and the J gene end by 3 bases; junction bases not matched to a gene: 7. The length of the CDR3 is 16 residues.

The sequenced part of the CDR3 DNA is TGTGCCAGCAGTCATACCCGGGACAGCTATGGC. Its protein product is CASSHTRDSYG. The entire CDR3 is CASSHTRDSYGYTF. The J gene is TRBJ1-2, the V gene TRBV7-9; 7 nucleotides agree with TRBD1. The DNA ends 3 residues before the CDR3 does, and the rest of the CDR3 is filled in from the germline J gene. This CDR3 region has 14 residues. Germline CDR1 reads SEHNR; CDR2 reads FQNEAQ (reference sequence). Trimming at V came to 6 bases and at J to 4 bases, leaving 8 bases not matched to a gene.

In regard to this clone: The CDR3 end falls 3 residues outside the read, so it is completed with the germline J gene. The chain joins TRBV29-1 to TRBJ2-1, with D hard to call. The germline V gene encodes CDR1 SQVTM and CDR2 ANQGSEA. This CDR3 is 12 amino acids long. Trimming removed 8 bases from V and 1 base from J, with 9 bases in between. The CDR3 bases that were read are TGCAGCACTATCGGATCCTACAATGAG. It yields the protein CSTIGSYNE. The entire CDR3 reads CSTIGSYNEQFF.

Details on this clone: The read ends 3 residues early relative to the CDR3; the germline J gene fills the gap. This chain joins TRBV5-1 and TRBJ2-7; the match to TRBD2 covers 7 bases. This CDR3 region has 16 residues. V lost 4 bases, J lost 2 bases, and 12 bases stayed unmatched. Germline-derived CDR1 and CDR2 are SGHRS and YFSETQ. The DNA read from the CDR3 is TGCGCCAGCAGCCAAAGTCTAGCGGAGGGAACCTACGAG. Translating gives CASSQSLAEGTYE. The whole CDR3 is CASSQSLAEGTYEQYF.

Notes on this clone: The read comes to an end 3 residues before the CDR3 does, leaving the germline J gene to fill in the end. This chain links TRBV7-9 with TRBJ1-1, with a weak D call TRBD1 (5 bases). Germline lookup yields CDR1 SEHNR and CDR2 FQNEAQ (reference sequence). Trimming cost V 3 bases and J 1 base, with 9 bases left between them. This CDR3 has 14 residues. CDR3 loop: CASSLTAKNTEAFF. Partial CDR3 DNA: TGTGCCAGCAGCTTGACAGCCAAGAACACTGAA.

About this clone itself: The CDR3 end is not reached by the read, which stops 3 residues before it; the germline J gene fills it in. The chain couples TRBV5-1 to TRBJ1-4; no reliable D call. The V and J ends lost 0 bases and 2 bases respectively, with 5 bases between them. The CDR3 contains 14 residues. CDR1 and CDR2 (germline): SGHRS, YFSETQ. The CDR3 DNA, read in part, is TGCGCCAGCAGCTTGGACAGCACTAATGAAAAA. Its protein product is CASSLDSTNEK. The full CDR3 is CASSLDSTNEKLFF.

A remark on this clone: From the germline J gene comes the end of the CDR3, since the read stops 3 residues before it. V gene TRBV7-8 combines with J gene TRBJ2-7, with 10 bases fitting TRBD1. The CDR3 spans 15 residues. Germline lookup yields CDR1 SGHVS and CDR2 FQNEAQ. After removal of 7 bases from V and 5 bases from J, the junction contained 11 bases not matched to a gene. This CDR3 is CASTPRETGGNEQYF. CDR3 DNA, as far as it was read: TGTGCCAGCACCCCCCGAGAGACAGGGGGCAACGAG.

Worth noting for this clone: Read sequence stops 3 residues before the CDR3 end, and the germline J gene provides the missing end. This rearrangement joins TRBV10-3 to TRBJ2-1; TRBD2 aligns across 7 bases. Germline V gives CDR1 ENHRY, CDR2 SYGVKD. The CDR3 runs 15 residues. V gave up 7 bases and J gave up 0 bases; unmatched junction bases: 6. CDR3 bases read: TGTGCCATCAACCTAGCGGAAAGCTCCTACAATGAG. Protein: CAINLAESSYNE. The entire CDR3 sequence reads CAINLAESSYNEQFF.

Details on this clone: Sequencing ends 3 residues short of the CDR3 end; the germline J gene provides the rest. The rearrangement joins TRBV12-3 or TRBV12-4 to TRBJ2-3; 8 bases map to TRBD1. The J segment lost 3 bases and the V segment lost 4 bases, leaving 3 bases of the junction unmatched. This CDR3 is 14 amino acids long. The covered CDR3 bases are TGTGCCAGCAGTTCCCGGACAGGGACAGATACG. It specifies CASSSRTGTDT. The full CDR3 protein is CASSSRTGTDTQYF.

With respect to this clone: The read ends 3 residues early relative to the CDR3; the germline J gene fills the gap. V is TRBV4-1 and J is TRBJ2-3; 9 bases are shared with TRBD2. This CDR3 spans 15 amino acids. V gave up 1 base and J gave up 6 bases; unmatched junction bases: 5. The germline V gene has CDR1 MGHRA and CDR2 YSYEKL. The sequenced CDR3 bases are TGCGCCAGCAGCCAAGTAGCGGGGGAAGGGGATACG. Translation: CASSQVAGEGDT. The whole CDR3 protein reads CASSQVAGEGDTQYF.

CDR3 bases read: TGTGCCAGCAGTTTACGATCTGGGCTTAATGAAAAA. Its protein product is CASSLRSGLNEK. The complete CDR3 sequence is CASSLRSGLNEKLFF. V gene TRBV12-3 or TRBV12-4 combines with J gene TRBJ1-4; no definite D call. Sequencing ends 3 residues short of the CDR3 end; the germline J gene provides the rest. Between the trimmed V and J ends, which lost 2 bases and 4 bases, there was a span of 11 bases. The CDR3 has 15 amino acids.

The DNA read from the CDR3 is TGTGCCAGCAGCTTGGACTTGAATGAG. The encoded protein is CASSLDLNE. The complete CDR3 reads CASSLDLNEQFF. The chain is built from TRBV7-2 and TRBJ2-1; D might be TRBD2 (5 bases). The read terminates 3 residues before the CDR3 end, so the remaining end is supplied by the germline J gene. With 3 bases removed from V and 7 bases from J, the gap between germline ends came to 7 bases. Looked up from germline, CDR1 is SGHTA and CDR2 is FQGNSA. The CDR3 sequence is 12 residues long.

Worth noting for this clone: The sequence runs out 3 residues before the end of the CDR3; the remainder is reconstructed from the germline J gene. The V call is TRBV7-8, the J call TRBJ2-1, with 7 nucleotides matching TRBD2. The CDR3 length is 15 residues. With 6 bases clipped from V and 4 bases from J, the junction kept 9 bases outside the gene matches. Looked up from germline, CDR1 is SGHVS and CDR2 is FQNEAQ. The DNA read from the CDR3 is TGTGCCAGCAGTACCAGCGGGGCACTTTACAATGAG. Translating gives CASSTSGALYNE. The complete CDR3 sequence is CASSTSGALYNEQFF.

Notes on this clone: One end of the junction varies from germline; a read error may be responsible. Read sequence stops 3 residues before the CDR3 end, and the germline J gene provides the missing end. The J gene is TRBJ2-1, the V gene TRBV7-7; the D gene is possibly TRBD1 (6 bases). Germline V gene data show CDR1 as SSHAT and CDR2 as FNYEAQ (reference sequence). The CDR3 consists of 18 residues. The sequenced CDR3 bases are TGTGCTAGCAGCCAAGGACAGACCTCGGTGTATTCTTACAATGAG. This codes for CASSQGQTSVYSYNE. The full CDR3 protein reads CASSQGQTSVYSYNEQFF.

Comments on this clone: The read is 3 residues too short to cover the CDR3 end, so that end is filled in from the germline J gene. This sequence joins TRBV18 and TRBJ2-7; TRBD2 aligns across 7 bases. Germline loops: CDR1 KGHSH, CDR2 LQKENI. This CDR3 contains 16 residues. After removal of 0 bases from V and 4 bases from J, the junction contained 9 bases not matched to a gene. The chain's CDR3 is CASSPPNNGGRYEQYF. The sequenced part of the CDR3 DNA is TGTGCCAGCTCACCACCGAATAACGGCGGGAGATACGAG.

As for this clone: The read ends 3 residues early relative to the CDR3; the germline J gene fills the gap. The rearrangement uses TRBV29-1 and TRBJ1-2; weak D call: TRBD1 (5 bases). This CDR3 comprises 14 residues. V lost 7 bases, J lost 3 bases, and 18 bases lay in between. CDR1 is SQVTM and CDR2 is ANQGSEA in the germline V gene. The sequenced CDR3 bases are TGCAGCGCGACGTCGGACAAGAATTACTATGGC. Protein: CSATSDKNYYG. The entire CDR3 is CSATSDKNYYGYTF.

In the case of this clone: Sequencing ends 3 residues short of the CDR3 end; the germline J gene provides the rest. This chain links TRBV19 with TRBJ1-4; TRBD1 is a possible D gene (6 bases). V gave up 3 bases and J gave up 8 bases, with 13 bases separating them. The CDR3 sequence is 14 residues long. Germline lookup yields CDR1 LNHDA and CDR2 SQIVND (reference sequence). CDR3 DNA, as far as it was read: TGTGCCAGTAGTATCGGGGGGGCAGAAGAAAAA. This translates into CASSIGGAEEK. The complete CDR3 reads CASSIGGAEEKLFF.